This paragraph reports one TCR beta chain. What it recognizes is unknown. This record comes from a study of T cell responses to AZD1222 COVID-19 vaccine. Study results and limitations: Recipients of two AZD1222 doses showed rising Spike-specific TCR breadth and depth. Repertoires were obtained only post-peak T cell response. Just six or seven AZD1222 recipients tested seropositive at baseline. White British donors predominated, females outnumbered males, and clonal diversity was possibly underestimated.

Data came from immunoSEQ multiplex PCR; TCRdb stores just in-frame clones and leaves some out. The sample records 200,000 or so clones, approximately 94% being singletons. Germline CDR1 SEHNR, CDR2 FQNEAQ (reference sequence). With 7 bases clipped from V and 6 bases from J, the junction kept 11 bases outside the gene matches. The CDR3 has 14 residues. This chain uses TRBV7-9 with TRBJ1-1, with 7 bases that match TRBD1. The clonotype originates from an adult in good health. This material consisted of peripheral blood, taken on day 0 of MenACWY control vaccination. CDR3 DNA: TGTGCCAGCATCGCGACAGGGAGGGGCGCTGAAGCTTTCTTT. Protein sequence: CASIATGRGAEAFF.